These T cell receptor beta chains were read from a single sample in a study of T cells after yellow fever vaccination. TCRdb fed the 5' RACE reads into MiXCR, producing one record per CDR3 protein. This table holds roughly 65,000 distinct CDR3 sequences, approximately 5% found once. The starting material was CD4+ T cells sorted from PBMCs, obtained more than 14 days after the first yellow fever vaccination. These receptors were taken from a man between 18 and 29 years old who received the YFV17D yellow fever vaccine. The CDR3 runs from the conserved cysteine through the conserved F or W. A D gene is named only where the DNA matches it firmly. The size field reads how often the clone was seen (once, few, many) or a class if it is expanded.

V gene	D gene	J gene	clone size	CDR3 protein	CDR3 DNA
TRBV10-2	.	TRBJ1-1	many	CASRGRDKPEAFF	TGCGCCAGCAGGGGCAGGGACAAGCCTGAAGCTTTCTTT
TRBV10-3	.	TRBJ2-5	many	CAISVGLGETQYF	TGTGCCATCAGTGTTGGCCTCGGGGAGACCCAGTACTTC
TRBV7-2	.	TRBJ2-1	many	CASSYEIRDEQFF	TGTGCCAGCAGCTATGAGATTAGGGATGAGCAGTTCTTC
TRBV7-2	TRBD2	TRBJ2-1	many	CASSLDVAGGPREQFF	TGTGCCAGCAGCTTAGACGTAGCGGGGGGGCCGAGAGAGCAGTTCTTC
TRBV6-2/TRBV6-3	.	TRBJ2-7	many	CASTTRGDEQYF	TGTGCCAGCACCACCAGGGGGGACGAGCAGTACTTC
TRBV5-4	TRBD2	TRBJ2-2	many	CASSLIVLAGGHTGELFF	TGTGCCAGCAGCTTGATAGTGTTAGCGGGGGGTCACACCGGGGAGCTGTTTTTT
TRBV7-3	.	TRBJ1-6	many	CASGTEFNSPLHF	TGTGCCAGCGGGACGGAATTTAATTCACCCCTCCACTTT
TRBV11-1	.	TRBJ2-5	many	CASSLDRVIETQYF	TGTGCCAGCAGCTTAGACAGGGTCATTGAGACCCAGTACTTC
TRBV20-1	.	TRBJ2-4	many	CSARTAFLAKNIQYF	TGCAGTGCTAGAACAGCATTTTTGGCCAAAAACATTCAGTACTTC
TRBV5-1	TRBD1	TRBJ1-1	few	CASSGTGTGGTEAFF	TGCGCCAGCAGCGGAACCGGGACAGGGGGTACTGAAGCTTTCTTT
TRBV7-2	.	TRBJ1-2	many	CASRGTSPNYGYTF	TGTGCCAGCAGGGGAACCTCCCCTAACTATGGCTACACCTTC
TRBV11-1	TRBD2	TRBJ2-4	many	CASSLAGGGNIQYF	TGTGCCAGCAGCTTAGCGGGGGGAGGGAACATTCAGTACTTC
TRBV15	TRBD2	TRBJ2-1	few	CATSRGRAGGNQFF	TGTGCCACCAGCAGGGGTAGGGCGGGGGGGAACCAGTTCTTC
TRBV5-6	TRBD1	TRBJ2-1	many	CASSPPGQHNEQFF	TGTGCCAGCAGCCCGCCGGGACAGCACAATGAGCAGTTCTTC
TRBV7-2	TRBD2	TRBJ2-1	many	CASRVAGAFYNEQFF	TGTGCCAGCAGGGTAGCGGGGGCCTTCTACAATGAGCAGTTCTTC
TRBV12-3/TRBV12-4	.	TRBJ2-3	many	CASKESGVRADTQYF	TGTGCCAGCAAAGAGTCGGGGGTTAGGGCAGATACGCAGTATTTT
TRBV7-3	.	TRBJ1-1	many	CASSLTVSSEAFF	TGTGCCAGCAGCTTAACTGTCAGTAGTGAAGCTTTCTTT
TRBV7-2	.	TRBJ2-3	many	CASSLIDTQYF	TGTGCCAGCAGCTTGATAGATACGCAGTATTTT
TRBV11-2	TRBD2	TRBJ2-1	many	CASSLERASGGAREQFF	TGTGCCAGCAGCTTAGAACGTGCTAGCGGGGGCGCCCGGGAGCAGTTCTTC
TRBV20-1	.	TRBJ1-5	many	CSAREAPGGGNQPQHF	TGCAGTGCTAGAGAGGCGCCGGGGGGTGGTAATCAGCCCCAGCATTTT